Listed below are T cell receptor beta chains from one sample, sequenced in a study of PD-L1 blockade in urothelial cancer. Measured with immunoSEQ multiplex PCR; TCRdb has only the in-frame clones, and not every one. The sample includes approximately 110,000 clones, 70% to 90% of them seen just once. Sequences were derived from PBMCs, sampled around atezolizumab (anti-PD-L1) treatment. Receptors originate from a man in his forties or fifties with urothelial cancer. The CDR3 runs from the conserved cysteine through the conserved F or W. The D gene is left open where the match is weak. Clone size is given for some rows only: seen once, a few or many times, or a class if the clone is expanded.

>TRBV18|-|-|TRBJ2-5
CASRAPVSPQETQYF
TGTGCCAGCAGAGCCCCGGTTTCACCTCAAGAGACCCAGTACTTC
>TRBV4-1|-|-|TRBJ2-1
CASSQEEEGTYNEQFF
TGCGCCAGCAGCCAAGAAGAGGAGGGGACCTACAATGAGCAGTTCTTC
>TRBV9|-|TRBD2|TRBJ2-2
CASSDGTSGEGGELFF
TGTGCCAGCAGCGACGGGACTAGCGGGGAGGGGGGGGAGCTGTTTTTT
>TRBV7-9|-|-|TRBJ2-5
CASSLASGQETQYF
TGTGCCAGCAGCTTAGCTAGCGGCCAAGAGACCCAGTACTTC
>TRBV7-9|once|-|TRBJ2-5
CASSLSHRKGETQYF
TGTGCCAGCAGCTTAAGTCACAGGAAGGGAGAGACCCAGTACTTC
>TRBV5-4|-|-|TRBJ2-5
CASSFKLQETQYF
TGTGCCAGCAGCTTTAAACTACAAGAGACCCAGTACTTC
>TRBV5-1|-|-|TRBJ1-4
CASSLAAGSNEKLFF
TGCGCCAGCAGCTTGGCCGCAGGGTCTAATGAAAAACTGTTTTTT
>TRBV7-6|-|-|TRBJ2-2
CASSLNHGVANTGELFF
TGTGCCAGCAGCTTAAATCACGGGGTAGCGAACACCGGGGAGCTGTTTTTT
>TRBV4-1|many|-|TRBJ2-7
CASSQDEALTYEQYF
TGCGCCAGCAGCCAAGATGAGGCCCTAACCTACGAGCAGTACTTC
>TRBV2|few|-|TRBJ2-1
CASRGGGEQFF
TGTGCCAGCAGGGGGGGTGGTGAGCAGTTCTTC
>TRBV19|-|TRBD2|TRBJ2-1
CASSRTSGSQNEQFF
TGTGCCAGTAGTCGAACCAGCGGGAGTCAGAATGAGCAGTTCTTC
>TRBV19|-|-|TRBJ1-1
CASSRRRTEAFF
TGTGCCAGTAGTAGAAGGCGGACTGAAGCTTTCTTT
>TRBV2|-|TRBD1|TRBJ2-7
CASSASGTGVIGQYF
TGTGCCAGCAGCGCCTCCGGGACAGGGGTAATCGGGCAGTACTTC
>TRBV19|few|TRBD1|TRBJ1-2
CASIRTGNYGYTF
TGTGCCAGTATCCGGACAGGGAACTATGGCTACACCTTC
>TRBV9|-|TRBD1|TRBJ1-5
CASSPGSTGGTQPQHF
TGTGCCAGCAGTCCCGGATCGACAGGGGGCACTCAGCCCCAGCATTTT
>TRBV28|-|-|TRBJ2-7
CASSPFGAGQSSYEQYF
TGTGCCAGCAGCCCATTCGGGGCGGGACAGAGCTCCTACGAGCAGTACTTC